A single sample is the source of the 26 T cell receptor beta chains below, sequenced in a study of shared T cell receptors in the human thymus. Sequencing used immunoSEQ multiplex PCR; TCRdb keeps in-frame clones, though not all of them. Of hundreds of thousands of clones in the sample, about four fifths are singletons; the top ten hold about 0.013%. The sample was also linked to a second study, of human thymus T cells.

Sequenced material: thymocytes. These receptors all stem from a boy under two years old with a congenital heart defect.

This clone was seen more than once but under ten times. V is TRBV11-2 and J is TRBJ2-1, with 7 bases matching TRBD2. This CDR3 has 17 amino acids. V shed 5 bases and J 4 bases; nucleotides not matched to a gene: 14. Germline CDR1 is SGHAT and CDR2 is FQNNGV. CDR3 sequence reads: CASSADPLAEGYNEQFF. For the CDR3, the DNA is TGTGCCAGCAGCGCAGACCCTCTAGCGGAAGGGTACAATGAGCAGTTCTTC.

This chain links TRBV27 with TRBJ1-2; 10 bases are shared with TRBD1. CDR1 MNHEY and CDR2 SMNVEV come from the germline V gene (reference sequence). The CDR3 is 15 amino acids. Trimming removed 5 bases from V and 6 bases from J; junction bases left unmatched: 9. CDR3 in amino acids: CASSPNPTGGHGYTF. In nucleotides, the CDR3 is TGTGCCAGCAGTCCGAACCCGACAGGGGGCCATGGCTACACCTTC.

The chain carries TRBV4-2 and TRBJ2-2, with 11 bases identical to TRBD2. Germline assignment: CDR1 LGHNA and CDR2 YNFKEQ. Trimming removed 5 bases from V and 1 base from J; junction bases left unmatched: 3. The CDR3 consists of 16 residues. CDR3: CASSKGTSGNTGELFF. CDR3 DNA sequence: TGTGCCAGCAGCAAAGGGACTAGCGGGAACACCGGGGAGCTGTTTTTT.

The rearrangement uses TRBV6-1 and TRBJ1-4; tentative D call: TRBD1 (6 bases). The CDR3 consists of 15 residues. With 4 bases removed from V and 8 bases from J, the gap between germline ends came to 17 bases. CDR1 is MNHNS and CDR2 is SASEGT in the germline V gene. This CDR3 reads CASSGGGGGKEKLFF. CDR3 DNA sequence: TGTGCCAGCAGTGGTGGGGGGGGCGGGAAAGAAAAACTGTTTTTT.

This clone was recorded once. The V and J genes are TRBV6-5 and TRBJ2-1; 8 bases match TRBD2. CDR1 is MNHEY and CDR2 is SVGAGI in the germline V gene. The V segment lost 7 bases and the J segment 5 bases; nucleotides outside the gene matches: 10. The CDR3 has 15 amino acids. The CDR3 here is CASNPPAGDNNEQFF. DNA for the CDR3: TGTGCCAGCAACCCGCCAGCGGGAGACAACAATGAGCAGTTCTTC.

The gene calls are TRBV29-1 and TRBJ2-7; weak D call: TRBD1 (6 bases). The CDR3 extends over 13 amino acids. Trimming took 7 bases from V and 2 from J, leaving 15 bases between them. Germline loops: CDR1 SQVTM, CDR2 ANQGSEA. The CDR3 region has the DNA TGCAGCGCCAAAATTGGACAGCCCTACGAGCAGTACTTC. Translating gives CSAKIGQPYEQYF.

This chain connects TRBV4-1 to TRBJ2-3; TRBD2 aligns across 8 bases. After removal of 0 bases from V and 2 bases from J, the junction contained 13 bases not matched to a gene. This CDR3 has 19 amino acids. Looked up from germline, CDR1 is MGHRA and CDR2 is YSYEKL. DNA of the CDR3: TGCGCCAGCAGCCAAGATAGGCCCCCGAGCGGGAGTATCACAGATACGCAGTATTTT. Protein sequence: CASSQDRPPSGSITDTQYF.

This chain links TRBV9 with TRBJ1-3; TRBD1 might be the D (5 bases). Germline V CDR1 and CDR2: SGDLS, YYNGEE. The CDR3 is made up of 16 amino acids. Trimming removed 4 bases from V and 1 base from J, with 15 bases in between. The DNA of the CDR3 is TGTGCCAGCAGCACGACCAAGGGGAGGTCTGGAAACACCATATATTTT. Residues: CASSTTKGRSGNTIYF.

V gene TRBV4-2 combines with J gene TRBJ2-7; TRBD1 matches 8 bases. The germline gives CDR1 LGHNA, CDR2 YNFKEQ. The length of the CDR3 is 15 residues. J was trimmed by 7 bases and V by 4 bases; bases with no gene match: 12. CDR3 protein: CASSRRTGGQGEQYF. CDR3 bases: TGTGCCAGCAGCCGCCGGACCGGCGGACAGGGAGAGCAGTACTTC.

The chain joins TRBV4-3 to TRBJ2-5; tentative D call: TRBD2 (6 bases). Deletions cut 0 bases from V and 5 bases from J, with 19 bases between. This CDR3 spans 17 amino acids. Germline-derived CDR1 and CDR2 are LGHNA and YSLEER. The CDR3 is CASSQDSGGTARETQYF. The CDR3 region has the DNA TGCGCCAGCAGCCAAGATTCGGGCGGGACCGCAAGGGAGACCCAGTACTTC.

This clone was observed a single time. This rearrangement joins TRBV15 to TRBJ1-5, with a tentative D call TRBD1 (5 bases). The CDR3 loop spans 15 amino acids. V was trimmed by 4 bases and J by 6 bases, leaving 16 bases between them. Per germline, CDR1 LNHNV and CDR2 YYDKDF (reference sequence). CDR3 nucleotides: TGTGCCACCAGCACCCCCCCCGGGGGAAGTCAGCCCCAGCATTTT. It codes for CATSTPPGGSQPQHF.

The rearrangement joins TRBV28 to TRBJ1-2; perhaps TRBD1 as D (5 bases). The germline V and J ends were trimmed by 6 bases and 4 bases, with 12 bases remaining between them. CDR1 MDHEN and CDR2 SYDVKM come from the germline V gene. This CDR3 spans 13 amino acids. The CDR3, as DNA: TGTGCCAGCAGACTGGGGGGGGTCTATGGCTACACCTTC. Translated, it gives CASRLGGVYGYTF.

The V gene is TRBV4-3, the J gene TRBJ1-2; 7 bases are a match to TRBD1. The junction had 19 bases not matched to a gene; V was cut back by 0 bases and J by 3 bases. The CDR3 consists of 20 residues. The germline CDR1 and CDR2 sequences are LGHNA and YSLEER. The CDR3 sequence: CASSQEGPRDRGFFDYGYTF. Here the CDR3 DNA reads TGCGCCAGCAGCCAAGAGGGGCCGCGGGACAGAGGTTTTTTTGACTATGGCTACACCTTC.

J is TRBJ2-7 and V is TRBV4-3; TRBD2 matches 8 bases. The CDR3 covers 14 residues. Germline V gene lookup returns CDR1 LGHNA and CDR2 YSLEER. V shed 3 bases and J 7 bases; nucleotides not matched to a gene: 8. The CDR3 region is CASSHSKRELEQYF. The CDR3 DNA is TGCGCCAGCAGCCACAGCAAGCGGGAGTTAGAGCAGTACTTC.

This clone was seen more than once but under ten times. This rearrangement joins TRBV13 to TRBJ1-2, with a weak D call TRBD1 (6 bases). The V end was cut by 5 bases, the J end by 4 bases, with 17 bases between. Looked up from germline, CDR1 is PRHDT and CDR2 is FYEKMQ (reference sequence). The CDR3 spans 15 residues. CDR3 protein: CASSTSDRHVYGYTF. The CDR3 nucleotides are TGTGCCAGCAGCACTAGTGACAGGCATGTCTATGGCTACACCTTC.

The genes are TRBV28 and TRBJ2-5, with 12 bases fitting TRBD2. This CDR3 region has 17 residues. J gave up 5 bases and V 2 bases, and 9 bases lay outside the gene matches. Germline V gives CDR1 MDHEN, CDR2 SYDVKM. CDR3 protein: CASSLGALAGGPETQYF. The DNA of the CDR3 is TGTGCCAGCAGTTTAGGGGCGCTAGCGGGAGGGCCGGAGACCCAGTACTTC.

The gene calls are TRBV9 and TRBJ2-1; 7 bases map to TRBD2. Germline trimming cut 1 base from V and 4 bases from J; bases unmatched to any gene: 5. The CDR3 spans 15 residues. In germline, CDR1 is SGDLS, CDR2 YYNGEE. This CDR3 is CASSVWLADYNEQFF. DNA of the CDR3: TGTGCCAGCAGCGTATGGCTAGCGGATTACAATGAGCAGTTCTTC.

The chain links TRBV5-4 to TRBJ2-3; the match to TRBD1 covers 9 bases. The germline V gene encodes CDR1 SGHNT and CDR2 YYREEE (reference sequence). V was clipped by 1 base and J by 14 bases; unmatched bases: 23. The CDR3 spans 18 residues. Here the CDR3 DNA reads TGTGCCAGCAGCTTGTCCCCAGGGGGACAGGGAGAAGGCACCTCGCCGTATTTT. Its translation is CASSLSPGGQGEGTSPYF.

V usage is TRBV4-3 and J usage is TRBJ2-7, with TRBD1 matching over 7 bases. Trimming cost V 0 bases and J 6 bases; bases outside gene matches: 5. The CDR3 is 14 amino acids. Germline lookup yields CDR1 LGHNA and CDR2 YSLEER. The CDR3 spells CASSQEGTASEQYF. CDR3 in DNA: TGCGCCAGCAGCCAAGAGGGGACAGCGAGCGAGCAGTACTTC.

This chain links TRBV10-3 with TRBJ1-2; the match to TRBD1 covers 7 bases. The CDR3 sequence is 17 residues long. Germline V gene data show CDR1 as ENHRY and CDR2 as SYGVKD. Unmatched junction bases numbered 13, after V lost 2 bases and J lost 4 bases. The CDR3 here is CAISETAPDRAFYGYTF. Here the CDR3 DNA reads TGTGCCATCAGTGAGACCGCACCCGACAGGGCTTTCTATGGCTACACCTTC.

The gene calls are TRBV7-2 and TRBJ2-3; unclear D gene. This CDR3 has 11 amino acids. Trimming removed 5 bases at V and 6 bases at J, with 6 bases between. Germline CDR1 reads SGHTA; CDR2 reads FQGNSA. CDR3 in DNA: TGTGCCAGCAGCCACGAGGATACGCAGTATTTT. Its translation is CASSHEDTQYF. Complete variable domain (other parts from reference TRBV7-2 and TRBJ2-3): GAGVSQSPSNKVTEKGKDVELRCDPISGHTALYWYRQSLGQGLEFLIYFQGNSAPDKSGLPSDRFSAERTGGSVSTLTIQRTQQEDSAVYLCASSHEDTQYFGPGTRLTVL.

The chain uses TRBV18 and TRBJ2-7; tentative D call: TRBD2 (6 bases). The germline V and J ends were trimmed by 3 bases and 0 bases, with 9 bases remaining between them. The CDR3 runs 14 residues. Germline CDR1 reads KGHSH; CDR2 reads LQKENI. For the CDR3, the DNA is TGTGCCAGCTCACCGCGGGACCTCTCCTACGAGCAGTACTTC. Translation: CASSPRDLSYEQYF. Drawing the rest from reference TRBV18 and TRBJ2-7, the complete variable domain is NAGVMQNPRHLVRRRGQEARLRCSPMKGHSHVYWYRQLPEEGLKFMVYLQKENIIDESGMPKERFSAEFPKEGPSILRIQQVVRGDSAAYFCASSPRDLSYEQYFGPGTRLTVT.

Only a few counts were recorded for this clone. CDR3: CASKKSGRAWEQYF. CDR3 sequence (DNA): TGCGCCAGCAAAAAAAGCGGGAGGGCCTGGGAGCAGTACTTC. The chain employs TRBV10-2 and TRBJ2-7; 10 bases align to TRBD2. The CDR3 consists of 14 residues. Trimming took 7 bases from V and 7 from J; bases not matched to a gene: 10. Germline V gene lookup returns CDR1 WSHSY and CDR2 SAAADI.

Only a few counts were recorded for this clone. The rearrangement joins TRBV4-1 to TRBJ2-3; D might be TRBD2 (5 bases). V lost 4 bases, J lost 4 bases, and 12 bases lay in between. This CDR3 has 14 amino acids. Germline CDR1 MGHRA, CDR2 YSYEKL. This CDR3 is CASSPYRGSDTQYF. CDR3 bases: TGCGCCAGCAGCCCTTATCGCGGGTCAGATACGCAGTATTTT.

The V call is TRBV21-1, the J call TRBJ2-6; the D call TRBD1 from the table was never checked on the DNA. TRBV21-1 constitutes a pseudogene. The CDR3 has 13 residues. The CDR3 is CARIPTGPNVLTF. The CDR3 coding sequence is TGTGCCAGGATCCCGACAGGGCCCAACGTCCTGACTTTC.

This clone was seen a single time. The chain has TRBV5-4 and TRBJ2-3; 7 nucleotides match TRBD2. The CDR3 totals 17 residues. The germline gives CDR1 SGHNT, CDR2 YYREEE (reference sequence). Trimming at V came to 3 bases and at J to 4 bases, leaving 14 bases not matched to a gene. CDR3 loop: CASSSHSGLPHPDTQYF. DNA of the CDR3: TGTGCCAGCAGCTCCCACTCGGGACTACCCCACCCAGATACGCAGTATTTT.